The 15 T cell receptor beta chains given below trace back to one sample, sequenced in a study of blood T cell repertoires in COVID-19. Using immunoSEQ multiplex PCR, the repertoire was profiled, and TCRdb retains in-frame clones only, with some absent. The sample records tens of thousands of clones, over 60% being singletons. Sequencing was carried out using peripheral blood. These TCRs come from an elderly woman with acute or convalescent COVID-19.

This clone was observed a single time. J is TRBJ1-5 and V is TRBV7-3; TRBD1 might be the D (5 bases). V was shortened by 0 bases and J by 5 bases, with 8 bases between the two germline ends. From germline, CDR1 is SGHTA and CDR2 FQGTGA. The CDR3 sequence is 14 residues long. CDR3 coding DNA: TGTGCCAGCAGCTTAACTGCGGGGGATCAGCCCCAGCATTTT. Its translation is CASSLTAGDQPQHF.

The V gene is TRBV12-5, the J gene TRBJ2-1; no clear D gene. The germline gives CDR1 LGHNT, CDR2 FRNRAP. The CDR3 extends over 15 amino acids. Trimming took off 7 bases at V and 3 bases at J, with 16 bases between the two ends. Written as DNA, the CDR3 is TGTGCTAGTGCCCGGTCGGTCACCGGCTACAATGAGCAGTTCTTC. Its protein product is CASARSVTGYNEQFF.

This sequence joins TRBV5-1 and TRBJ1-2, with a weak D call TRBD1 (5 bases). The CDR3 has 12 residues. Between the trimmed V and J ends, which lost 6 bases and 3 bases, there was a span of 9 bases. The germline CDR1 and CDR2 sequences are SGHRS and YFSETQ. This CDR3 reads CASIGTDYGYTF. For the CDR3, the DNA is TGCGCCAGCATTGGGACTGACTATGGCTACACCTTC.

The chain is built from TRBV5-4 and TRBJ2-1; tentative D call: TRBD1 (5 bases). V lost 3 bases to trimming and J lost 5 bases, with 12 bases between them. Germline V gene data show CDR1 as SGHNT and CDR2 as YYREEE (reference sequence). The CDR3 consists of 14 residues. The CDR3 DNA follows: TGTGCCAGCAGCTGGGGCAGGAGCAACAATGAGCAGTTCTTC. It translates to CASSWGRSNNEQFF.

This clone showed up just a few times. CDR3 amino acids: CASSHRTGTARDTEAFF. For the CDR3, the DNA is TGTGCCAGCAGCCATCGGACGGGGACAGCAAGGGACACTGAAGCTTTCTTT. The rearrangement uses TRBV3-1 (or the pseudogene TRBV3-2) and TRBJ1-1; 7 bases are a match to TRBD1. The CDR3 sequence is 17 residues long. V was pared by 3 bases and J by 3 bases, with 13 bases of the junction left unmatched. CDR1 is LGHDT, CDR2 YNNKEL, per germline (reference sequence).

The gene calls are TRBV6-2 or TRBV6-3 and TRBJ2-1; 7 positions match TRBD2. J gave up 4 bases and V 4 bases, and 7 bases lay outside the gene matches. The CDR3 consists of 15 residues. The germline gives CDR1 MNHEY, CDR2 SVGEGT. The CDR3 sequence: CASSFYLAAYNEQFF. The CDR3 bases are TGTGCCAGCAGTTTTTACCTAGCGGCTTACAATGAGCAGTTCTTC.

The genes are TRBV15 and TRBJ1-1; no firm D call. V lost 1 base, J lost 5 bases, and 17 bases lay in between. The V gene's germline CDR1 is LNHNV and CDR2 YYDKDF (reference sequence). The CDR3 loop spans 16 amino acids. In DNA form, the CDR3 reads TGTGCCACCAGCAGAGTGGAAACGGGGATGGGGACTGAAGCTTTCTTT. Translation: CATSRVETGMGTEAFF. The entire variable domain, with the rest obtained from reference TRBV15 and TRBJ1-1, is as follows: DAMVIQNPRYQVTQFGKPVTLSCSQTLNHNVMYWYQQKSSQAPKLLFHYYDKDFNNEADTPDNFQSRRPNTSFCFLDIRSPGLGDTAMYLCATSRVETGMGTEAFFGQGTRLTVV.

This rearrangement joins TRBV6-5 to TRBJ2-7; tentative D call: TRBD1 (6 bases). V gave up 2 bases and J gave up 2 bases, with 10 bases separating them. The V gene's germline CDR1 is MNHEY and CDR2 SVGAGI. CDR3 size: 14 residues. This CDR3 is CASSYGDTAYEQYF. CDR3 DNA sequence: TGTGCCAGCAGTTACGGGGACACAGCCTACGAGCAGTACTTC.

The chain employs TRBV6-6 and TRBJ2-7; D is undetermined. Germline V CDR1 and CDR2: MNHNY, SVGAGI (reference sequence). The V and J ends lost 2 bases and 6 bases respectively, with 11 bases between them. CDR3 length: 13 amino acids. The CDR3 loop is CASSYVAYGEQYF. CDR3 bases: TGTGCCAGCAGTTACGTAGCCTACGGCGAGCAGTACTTC.

V is TRBV19 and J is TRBJ1-5; tentative D call: TRBD1 (6 bases). Deletions cut 6 bases from V and 0 bases from J, with 15 bases between. CDR3 length: 16 residues. Germline V gene data show CDR1 as LNHDA and CDR2 as SQIVND (reference sequence). CDR3 in amino acids: CASSLQGPDSNQPQHF. CDR3 bases: TGTGCCAGTAGCCTACAGGGCCCGGATAGCAATCAGCCCCAGCATTTT.

The rearrangement links TRBV2 to TRBJ1-3, with a possible D match to TRBD1 (6 bases). This CDR3 is 16 amino acids long. Germline loops: CDR1 SNHLY, CDR2 FYNNEI. The ends were cut back, 4 bases at V and 1 base at J, with 14 bases in the middle. The CDR3 nucleotides are TGTGCCAGCAGTGGGGCAGGGGCCCCGTCTGGAAACACCATATATTTT. Its protein is CASSGAGAPSGNTIYF.

In this sample, this clone turned up a few times. V and J are TRBV5-5 and TRBJ2-3; 15 positions match TRBD2. V shed 6 bases, J shed 3 bases, and the junction held 5 bases outside the gene matches. The germline CDR1 and CDR2 sequences are SGHKS and YYEKEE (reference sequence). The CDR3 is made up of 16 amino acids. For the CDR3, the DNA is TGTGCCAGCACCTCTGGGACTAGCGGGAGGACAGATACGCAGTATTTT. It translates to CASTSGTSGRTDTQYF. The full variable domain, its missing parts supplied by reference TRBV5-5 and TRBJ2-3, is DAGVTQSPTHLIKTRGQQVTLRCSPISGHKSVSWYQQVLGQGPQFIFQYYEKEERGRGNFPDRFSARQFPNYSSELNVNALLLGDSALYLCASTSGTSGRTDTQYFGPGTRLTVL.

The table lists this clone with a few counts. The chain joins TRBV20-1 to TRBJ2-7, with TRBD2 matching over 12 bases. J was trimmed by 7 bases and V by 3 bases; bases with no gene match: 10. Germline loops: CDR1 DFQATT, CDR2 SNEGSKA (reference sequence). The CDR3 is 15 amino acids. As DNA, the CDR3 is TGCAGTGCTAGTTGGGCTAGCGGGAGGGCCGGTGAGCAGTACTTC. Translated, it gives CSASWASGRAGEQYF.

The chain combines TRBV12-3 or TRBV12-4 with TRBJ1-4, with a possible D match to TRBD1 (6 bases). Trimming shortened V by 5 bases and J by 6 bases, and 7 bases separated the two germline ends. The CDR3 is 12 amino acids. The CDR3 region has the DNA TGTGCCAGCAGTAAGGGGGATGAAAAACTGTTTTTT. It codes for CASSKGDEKLFF.

The rearrangement uses TRBV19 and TRBJ1-1; unclear D gene. The CDR3 extends over 15 amino acids. From germline, CDR1 is LNHDA and CDR2 SQIVND (reference sequence). V was trimmed by 7 bases and J by 0 bases, leaving 15 bases between them. DNA for the CDR3: TGTGCCAGTACCCCACAGCTACCTTTGAACACTGAAGCTTTCTTT. Amino acids: CASTPQLPLNTEAFF.